Below, 7 T cell receptor beta chains from the same sample are listed, as sequenced in a study of immune heterogeneity within non-small cell lung tumors (dated by TCRdb to 2016 to 2018). Sequenced on a HiSeq X Ten. A multiplex PCR system amplified the TCR beta CDR3 region, with a first 10-cycle round using 32 V-gene forward and 13 J-gene reverse primers. TCRdb reran the public reads through fastp at Q25 and MiXCR, keeping productive beta chains. CDR3 protein duplicates are merged, each entry listing the most common genes and DNA. The sample table records about 12,000 distinct CDR3 sequences; approximately 20% of these occur just once. The ten largest clones represent approximately 4.2% of the sample. The TCR template was genomic DNA extracted from bulk tumor tissue, and approximately 630 ng of gDNA was amplified for each sample. During surgery, several biopsies were collected from each primary tumor and placed as far from one another as possible within the tumor mass. The study cohort was described as untreated, and patients were newly diagnosed NSCLC cases undergoing curative surgery.

Input material: lung tumor tissue. The receptors stem from a man aged 60-69 years with non-small cell lung cancer.

V gene TRBV10-3 combines with J gene TRBJ2-4; D is unclear. Germline CDR1 and CDR2: ENHRY and SYGVKD. CDR3 length equals 15 residues. V lost 3 bases to trimming and J lost 0 bases, with 9 bases between them. The CDR3 DNA reads as TGTGCCATCAGTGACAACAGCCTAGCCAAAAACATTCAGTACTTC. Its translation: CAISDNSLAKNIQYF.

This clonotype was observed many times. V usage is TRBV6-1 and J usage is TRBJ1-2; D unclear. The V and J ends lost 6 bases and 4 bases respectively, with 12 bases between them. The CDR3 runs 13 residues. Germline CDR1 reads MNHNS; CDR2 reads SASEGT. As DNA, the CDR3 is TGTGCCAGCAGGTCTGCAGGAACCTATGGCTACACCTTC. Amino acids: CASRSAGTYGYTF.

In DNA form, the CDR3 reads TGTGCCAGCAGCCCTCAATGGGGAGCGGAGCCCCAAGAGACCCAGTACTTC. It yields the protein CASSPQWGAEPQETQYF. The rearrangement uses TRBV14 and TRBJ2-5; D is possibly TRBD2 (5 bases). Trimming shortened V by 4 bases and J by 1 base, and 19 bases separated the two germline ends. The germline V gene has CDR1 SGHDN and CDR2 FVKESK. There are 17 residues in the CDR3.

At least ten counts were recorded for this clonotype. The V and J genes are TRBV18 and TRBJ1-2, with 7 bases that match TRBD1. Per the germline V gene, CDR1 is KGHSH and CDR2 is LQKENI. Germline trimming cut 0 bases from V and 4 bases from J; bases unmatched to any gene: 5. The CDR3 extends over 15 amino acids. CDR3 in DNA: TGTGCCAGCTCACCACCTGGGGGGACAGCCTATGGCTACACCTTC. It specifies CASSPPGGTAYGYTF. The full variable domain, in which reference TRBV18 and TRBJ1-2 provide the parts outside the CDR3, is NAGVMQNPRHLVRRRGQEARLRCSPMKGHSHVYWYRQLPEEGLKFMVYLQKENIIDESGMPKERFSAEFPKEGPSILRIQQVVRGDSAAYFCASSPPGGTAYGYTFGSGTRLTVV.

This clonotype was counted between two and nine times. The chain employs TRBV19 and TRBJ2-2; D is ambiguous. The CDR3 length is 13 residues. Trimming removed 6 bases from V and 5 bases from J, with 10 bases in between. Germline loops: CDR1 LNHDA, CDR2 SQIVND (reference sequence). The CDR3 region is CASSPVLTGELFF. For the CDR3, the DNA is TGTGCCAGTAGCCCTGTTCTGACCGGGGAGCTGTTTTTT.

The chain couples TRBV7-2 to TRBJ2-3, with D possibly TRBD1 on 5 matching bases. Per the germline V gene, CDR1 is SGHTA and CDR2 is FQGNSA. V was trimmed by 0 bases and J by 4 bases, leaving 14 bases between them. The CDR3 runs 16 residues. This CDR3 reads CASSLAGQGIPDTQYF. The CDR3 nucleotides read TGTGCCAGCAGCTTAGCAGGCCAGGGCATCCCAGATACGCAGTATTTT.

Comment on this clonotype: A read error may explain this, as a much larger clone is one base away. J is TRBJ1-2 and V is TRBV19, with a tentative D call TRBD1 (6 bases). In germline, CDR1 is LNHDA, CDR2 SQIVND (reference sequence). The CDR3 totals 14 residues. V was cut by 4 bases and J by 6 bases, with 15 bases left in between. As DNA, the CDR3 is TGTGCCAGTAGTACGATAGACAGGACCGATGGCTACACCTTC. It specifies CASSTIDRTDGYTF.